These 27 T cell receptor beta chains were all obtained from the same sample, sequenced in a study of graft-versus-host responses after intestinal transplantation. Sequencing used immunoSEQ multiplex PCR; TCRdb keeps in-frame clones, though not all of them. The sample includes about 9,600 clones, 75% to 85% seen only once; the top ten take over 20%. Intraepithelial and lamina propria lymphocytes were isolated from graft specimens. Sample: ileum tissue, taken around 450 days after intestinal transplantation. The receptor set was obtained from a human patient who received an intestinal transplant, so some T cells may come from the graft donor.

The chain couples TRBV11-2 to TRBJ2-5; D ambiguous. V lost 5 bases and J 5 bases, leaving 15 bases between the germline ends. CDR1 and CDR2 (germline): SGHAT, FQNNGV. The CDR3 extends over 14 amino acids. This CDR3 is CASSQLSGAETQYF. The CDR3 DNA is TGTGCCAGCAGCCAGCTGTCCGGTGCCGAGACCCAGTACTTC.

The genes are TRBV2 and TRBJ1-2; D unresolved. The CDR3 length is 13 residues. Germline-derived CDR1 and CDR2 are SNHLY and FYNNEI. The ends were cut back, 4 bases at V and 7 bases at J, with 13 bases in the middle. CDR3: CASSVSGYSGYTF. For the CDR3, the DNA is TGTGCCAGCAGTGTGTCGGGGTATAGTGGCTACACCTTC.

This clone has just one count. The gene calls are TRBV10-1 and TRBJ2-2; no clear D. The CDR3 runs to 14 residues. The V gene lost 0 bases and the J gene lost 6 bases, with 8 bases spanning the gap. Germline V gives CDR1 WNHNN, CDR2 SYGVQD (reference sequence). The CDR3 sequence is CASSESVEAGELFF. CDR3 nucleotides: TGCGCCAGCAGTGAGTCGGTCGAGGCCGGGGAGCTGTTTTTT.

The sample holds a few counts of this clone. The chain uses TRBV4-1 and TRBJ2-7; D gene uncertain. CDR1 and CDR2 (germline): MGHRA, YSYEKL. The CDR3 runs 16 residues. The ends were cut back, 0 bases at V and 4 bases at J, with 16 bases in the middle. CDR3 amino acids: CASSQDWIGNRYEQYF. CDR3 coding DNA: TGCGCCAGCAGCCAAGATTGGATAGGGAATCGGTACGAGCAGTACTTC.

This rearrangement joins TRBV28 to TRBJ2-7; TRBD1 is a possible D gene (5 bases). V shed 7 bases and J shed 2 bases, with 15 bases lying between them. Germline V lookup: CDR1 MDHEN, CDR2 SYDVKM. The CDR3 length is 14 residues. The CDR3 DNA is TGTGCCAGCATTAAATCTTCCAGGGCCTACGAGCAGTACTTC. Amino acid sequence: CASIKSSRAYEQYF.

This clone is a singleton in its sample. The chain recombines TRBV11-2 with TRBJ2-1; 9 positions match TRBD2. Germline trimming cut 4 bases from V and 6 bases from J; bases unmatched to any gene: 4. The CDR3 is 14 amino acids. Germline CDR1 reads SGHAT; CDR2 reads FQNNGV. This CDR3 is CASSSILAGNEQFF. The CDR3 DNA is TGTGCCAGCAGCTCAATACTAGCGGGCAATGAGCAGTTCTTC.

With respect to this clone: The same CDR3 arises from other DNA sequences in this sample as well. DNA of the CDR3: TGTGCCAGCACCAAGGGGATTTCCCGCTACGGCTACACCTTC. Translated, it gives CASTKGISRYGYTF. The rearrangement uses TRBV21-1 and TRBJ1-2. TRBV21-1 is a documented pseudogene. CDR3 length: 14 residues.

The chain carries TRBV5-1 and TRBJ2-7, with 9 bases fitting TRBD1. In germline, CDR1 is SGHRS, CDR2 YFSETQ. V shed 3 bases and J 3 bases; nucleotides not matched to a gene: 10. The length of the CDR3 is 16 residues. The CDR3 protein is CASSSSTTGGVYEQYF. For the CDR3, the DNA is TGCGCCAGCAGCTCCTCAACTACAGGGGGCGTCTACGAGCAGTACTTC.

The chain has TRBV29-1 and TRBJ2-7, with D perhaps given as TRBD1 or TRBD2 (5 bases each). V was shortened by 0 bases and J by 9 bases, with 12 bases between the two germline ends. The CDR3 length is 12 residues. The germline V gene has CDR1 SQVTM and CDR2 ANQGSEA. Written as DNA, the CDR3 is TGCAGCGTTGAAGATCGAGGGGCCAGGCAGTACTTC. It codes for CSVEDRGARQYF.

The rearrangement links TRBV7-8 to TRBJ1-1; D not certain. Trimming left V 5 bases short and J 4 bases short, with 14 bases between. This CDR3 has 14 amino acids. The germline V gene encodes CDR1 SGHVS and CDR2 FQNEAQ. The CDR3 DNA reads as TGTGCCAGCAGCGCCTTAAGACGCGGCACTGAAGCTTTCTTT. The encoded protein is CASSALRRGTEAFF.

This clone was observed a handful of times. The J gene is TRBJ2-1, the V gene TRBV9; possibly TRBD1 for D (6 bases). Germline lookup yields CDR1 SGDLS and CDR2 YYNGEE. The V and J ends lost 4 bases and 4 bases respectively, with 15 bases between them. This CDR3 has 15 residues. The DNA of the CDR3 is TGTGCCAGCAGCCCCGGGACATACCCATACAATGAGCAGTTCTTC. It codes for CASSPGTYPYNEQFF. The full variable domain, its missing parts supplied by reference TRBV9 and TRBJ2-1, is DSGVTQTPKHLITATGQRVTLRCSPRSGDLSVYWYQQSLDQGLQFLIQYYNGEERAKGNILERFSAQQFPDLHSELNLSSLELGDSALYFCASSPGTYPYNEQFFGPGTRLTVL.

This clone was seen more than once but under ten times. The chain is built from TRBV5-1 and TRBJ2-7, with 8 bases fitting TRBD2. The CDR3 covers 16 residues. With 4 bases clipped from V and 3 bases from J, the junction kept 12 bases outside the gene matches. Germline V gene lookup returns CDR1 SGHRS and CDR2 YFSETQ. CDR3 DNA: TGCGCCAGCAGCCGCCAGACGGGGGGGAGTCGCTACGAGCAGTACTTC. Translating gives CASSRQTGGSRYEQYF.

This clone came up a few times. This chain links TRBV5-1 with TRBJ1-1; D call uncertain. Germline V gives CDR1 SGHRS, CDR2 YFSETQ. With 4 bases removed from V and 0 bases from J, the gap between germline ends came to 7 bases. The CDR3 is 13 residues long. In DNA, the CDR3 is TGCGCCAGCAGCGCCCTTGTGAACACTGAAGCTTTCTTT. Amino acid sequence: CASSALVNTEAFF.

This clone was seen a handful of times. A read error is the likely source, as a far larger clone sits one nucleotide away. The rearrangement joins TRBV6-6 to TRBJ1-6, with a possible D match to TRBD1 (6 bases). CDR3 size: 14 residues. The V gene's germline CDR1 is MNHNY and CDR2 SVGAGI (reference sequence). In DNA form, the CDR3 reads TGTGCCAGCTGTTACGGGGACACGGTTTCACCCCTCCACTTT. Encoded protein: CASCYGDTVSPLHF.

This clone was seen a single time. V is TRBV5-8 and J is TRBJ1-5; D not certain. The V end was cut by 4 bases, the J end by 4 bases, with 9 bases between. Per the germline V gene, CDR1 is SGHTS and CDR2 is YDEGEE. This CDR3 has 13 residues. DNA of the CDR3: TGTGCCAGCAGCCGAAGAGAGAATCAGCCCCAGCATTTT. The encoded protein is CASSRRENQPQHF.

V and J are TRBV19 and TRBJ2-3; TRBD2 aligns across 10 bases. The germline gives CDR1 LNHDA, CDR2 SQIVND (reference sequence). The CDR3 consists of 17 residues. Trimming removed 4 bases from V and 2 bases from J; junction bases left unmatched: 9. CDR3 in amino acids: CASSKVIAGGITDTQYF. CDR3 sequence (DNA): TGTGCCAGTAGTAAGGTAATAGCGGGGGGTATCACAGATACGCAGTATTTT.

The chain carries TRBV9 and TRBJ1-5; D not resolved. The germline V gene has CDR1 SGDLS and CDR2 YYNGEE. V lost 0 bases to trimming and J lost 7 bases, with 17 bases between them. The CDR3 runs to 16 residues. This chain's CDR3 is CASSVESTRRFQPQHF. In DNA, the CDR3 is TGTGCCAGCAGCGTAGAGAGCACCCGGCGTTTCCAGCCCCAGCATTTT.

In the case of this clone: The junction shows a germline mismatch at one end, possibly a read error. The CDR3 DNA sequence: TGTGCCAGCAGCTTGGTGCGATCTGCGACCTTC. Translated, it gives CASSLVRSATF. The chain couples TRBV5-3 to TRBJ1-2; D remains unclear. TRBV5-3 falls under the ORF class, with uncertain function. CDR3 length equals 11 residues.

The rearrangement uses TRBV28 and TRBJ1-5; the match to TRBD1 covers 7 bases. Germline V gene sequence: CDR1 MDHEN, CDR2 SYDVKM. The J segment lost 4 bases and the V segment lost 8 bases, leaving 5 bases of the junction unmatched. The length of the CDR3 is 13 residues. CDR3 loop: CASGGTANQPQHF. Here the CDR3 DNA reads TGTGCCAGCGGGGGGACAGCTAATCAGCCCCAGCATTTT.

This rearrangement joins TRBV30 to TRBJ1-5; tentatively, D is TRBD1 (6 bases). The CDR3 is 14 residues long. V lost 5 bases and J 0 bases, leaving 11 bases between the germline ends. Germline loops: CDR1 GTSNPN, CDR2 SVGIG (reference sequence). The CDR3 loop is CAWGGHLSNQPQHF. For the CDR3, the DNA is TGTGCCTGGGGGGGACACCTTAGCAATCAGCCCCAGCATTTT.

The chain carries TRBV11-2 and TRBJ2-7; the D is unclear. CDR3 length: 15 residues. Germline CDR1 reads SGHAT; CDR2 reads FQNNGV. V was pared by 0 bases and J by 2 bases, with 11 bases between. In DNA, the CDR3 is TGTGCCAGCAGCTTAGATCGCGCAGACGCCTACGAGCAGTACTTC. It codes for CASSLDRADAYEQYF. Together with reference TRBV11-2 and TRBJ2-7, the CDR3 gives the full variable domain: EAGVAQSPRYKIIEKRQSVAFWCNPISGHATLYWYQQILGQGPKLLIQFQNNGVVDDSQLPKDRFSAERLKGVDSTLKIQPAKLEDSAVYLCASSLDRADAYEQYFGPGTRLTVT.

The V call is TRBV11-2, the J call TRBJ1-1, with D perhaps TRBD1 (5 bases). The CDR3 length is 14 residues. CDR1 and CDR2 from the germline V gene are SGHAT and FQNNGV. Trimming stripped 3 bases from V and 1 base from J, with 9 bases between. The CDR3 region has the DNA TGTGCCAGCAGCTTCGGGACGGCGAACACTGAAGCTTTCTTT. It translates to CASSFGTANTEAFF. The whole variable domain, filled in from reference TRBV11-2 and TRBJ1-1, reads EAGVAQSPRYKIIEKRQSVAFWCNPISGHATLYWYQQILGQGPKLLIQFQNNGVVDDSQLPKDRFSAERLKGVDSTLKIQPAKLEDSAVYLCASSFGTANTEAFFGQGTRLTVV.

The CDR3 sequence is CASSQVGAAQHF. As DNA, the CDR3 is TGCGCCAGCAGCCAAGTGGGGGCGGCCCAGCATTTT. The chain uses TRBV4-1 and TRBJ1-5, with D possibly matching TRBD1 (6 bases). Germline values: CDR1 MGHRA, CDR2 YSYEKL. Trimming stripped 1 base from V and 11 bases from J, with 9 bases between. This CDR3 is built from 12 residues.

The CDR3: CASSWGTAVSGYTF. CDR3 DNA: TGTGCCAGCAGCTGGGGGACGGCGGTATCTGGCTACACCTTC. The chain recombines TRBV5-5 with TRBJ1-2, with D tentatively TRBD1 (5 bases). Per the germline V gene, CDR1 is SGHKS and CDR2 is YYEKEE (reference sequence). Deletions cut 3 bases from V and 7 bases from J, with 16 bases between. The CDR3 totals 14 residues. The whole variable domain, remainder taken from reference TRBV5-5 and TRBJ1-2, is DAGVTQSPTHLIKTRGQQVTLRCSPISGHKSVSWYQQVLGQGPQFIFQYYEKEERGRGNFPDRFSARQFPNYSSELNVNALLLGDSALYLCASSWGTAVSGYTFGSGTRLTVV.

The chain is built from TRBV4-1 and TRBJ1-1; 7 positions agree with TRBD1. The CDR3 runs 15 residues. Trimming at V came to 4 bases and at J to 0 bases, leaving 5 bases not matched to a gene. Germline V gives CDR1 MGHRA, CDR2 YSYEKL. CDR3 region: CASSLGGGMNTEAFF. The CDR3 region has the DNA TGCGCCAGCAGCCTAGGGGGCGGGATGAACACTGAAGCTTTCTTT.

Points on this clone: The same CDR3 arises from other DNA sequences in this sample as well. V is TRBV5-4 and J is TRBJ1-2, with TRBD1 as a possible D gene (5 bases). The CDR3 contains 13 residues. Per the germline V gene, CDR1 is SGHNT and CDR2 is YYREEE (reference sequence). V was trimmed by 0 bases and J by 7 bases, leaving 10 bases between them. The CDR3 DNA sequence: TGTGCCAGCAGCTTGGGCAGGGAACCTGGCTACACCTTC. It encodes CASSLGREPGYTF. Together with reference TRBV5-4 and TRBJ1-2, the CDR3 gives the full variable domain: ETGVTQSPTHLIKTRGQQVTLRCSSQSGHNTVSWYQQALGQGPQFIFQYYREEENGRGNFPPRFSGLQFPNYSSELNVNALELDDSALYLCASSLGREPGYTFGSGTRLTVV.

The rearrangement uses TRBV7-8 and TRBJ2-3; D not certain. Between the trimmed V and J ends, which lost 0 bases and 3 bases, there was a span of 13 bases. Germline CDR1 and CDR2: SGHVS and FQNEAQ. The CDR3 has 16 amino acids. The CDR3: CASSLAADWRTDTQYF. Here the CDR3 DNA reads TGTGCCAGCAGCTTAGCCGCCGACTGGAGAACAGATACGCAGTATTTT.